This TCR beta chain stems from a study of T cell repertoires in cytomegalovirus infection. Overall study context: HLA-B-restricted CMV epitopes that are well studied were used alongside recently identified HLA-C-restricted ones. The public TCR beta signatures pointed to both CMV infection and matching HLA type. Study observations and caveats: HLA-C-restricted, CMV-specific TCR beta clonotypes were dominant ex vivo. Summed frequency of public TCR beta families distinguished CMV carriers with the relevant HLA.

With respect to this clonotype: What it binds is unknown.

V shed 0 bases, J shed 8 bases, and the junction held 4 bases outside the gene matches. In germline, CDR1 is SGDLS, CDR2 YYNGEE. This CDR3 is 13 amino acids long. TCRdb called the reads again in MiXCR, with one record for every CDR3 protein. This sample has approximately 990,000 distinct CDR3 sequences, with around 31% found just once. Source: cultured CD8+ T cells from PBMCs, taken from culture after CMV antigen stimulation. The TCR sequence derives from a human donor in good health (CMV status not recorded). Some clones in this sample may be carry-over from other donors' samples. This chain connects TRBV9 to TRBJ1-1, with 7 bases lining up with TRBD1. CDR3 residues: CASSVGGGQEAFF. CDR3 in DNA: TGTGCCAGCAGCGTAGGAGGGGGACAGGAAGCTTTCTTT.